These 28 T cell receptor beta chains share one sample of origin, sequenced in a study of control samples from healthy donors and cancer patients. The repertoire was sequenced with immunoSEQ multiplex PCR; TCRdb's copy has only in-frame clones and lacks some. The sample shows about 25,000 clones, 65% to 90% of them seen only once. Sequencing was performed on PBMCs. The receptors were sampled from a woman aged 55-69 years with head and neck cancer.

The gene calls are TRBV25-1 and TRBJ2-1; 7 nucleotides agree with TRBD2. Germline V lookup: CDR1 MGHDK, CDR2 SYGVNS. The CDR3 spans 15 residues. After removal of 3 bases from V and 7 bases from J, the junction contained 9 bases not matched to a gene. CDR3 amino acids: CASSERGLRGNEQFF. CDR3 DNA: TGTGCCAGCAGTGAGCGGGGACTACGGGGTAATGAGCAGTTCTTC.

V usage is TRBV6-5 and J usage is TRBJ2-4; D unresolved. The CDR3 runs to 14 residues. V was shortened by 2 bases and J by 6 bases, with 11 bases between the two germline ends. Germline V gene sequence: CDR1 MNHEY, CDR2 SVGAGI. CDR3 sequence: CASSYGKTGNIQYF. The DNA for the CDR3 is TGTGCCAGCAGTTACGGCAAGACGGGAAACATTCAGTACTTC.

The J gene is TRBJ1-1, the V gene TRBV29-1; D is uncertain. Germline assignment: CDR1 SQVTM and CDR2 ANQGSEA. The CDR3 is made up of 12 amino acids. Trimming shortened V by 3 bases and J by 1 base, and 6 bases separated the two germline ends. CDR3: CSVDNRNTEAFF. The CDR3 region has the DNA TGCAGCGTTGATAACAGGAACACTGAAGCTTTCTTT. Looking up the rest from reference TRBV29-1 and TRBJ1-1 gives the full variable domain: SAVISQKPSRDICQRGTSLTIQCQVDSQVTMMFWYRQQPGQSLTLIATANQGSEATYESGFVIDKFPISRPNLTFSTLTVSNMSPEDSSIYLCSVDNRNTEAFFGQGTRLTVV.

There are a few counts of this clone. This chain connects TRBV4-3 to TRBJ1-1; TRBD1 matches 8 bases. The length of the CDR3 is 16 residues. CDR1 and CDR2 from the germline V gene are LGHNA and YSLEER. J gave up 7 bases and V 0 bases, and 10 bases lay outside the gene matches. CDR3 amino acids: CASSQEYRTGWNEAFF. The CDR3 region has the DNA TGCGCCAGCAGCCAAGAGTATAGGACAGGGTGGAATGAAGCTTTCTTT.

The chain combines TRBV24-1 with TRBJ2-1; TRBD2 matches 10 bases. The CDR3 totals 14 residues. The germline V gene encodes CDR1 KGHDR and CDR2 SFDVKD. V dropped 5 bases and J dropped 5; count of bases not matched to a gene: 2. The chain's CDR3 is CATSASGGNNEQFF. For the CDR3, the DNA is TGTGCCACCAGTGCTAGCGGGGGTAACAATGAGCAGTTCTTC.

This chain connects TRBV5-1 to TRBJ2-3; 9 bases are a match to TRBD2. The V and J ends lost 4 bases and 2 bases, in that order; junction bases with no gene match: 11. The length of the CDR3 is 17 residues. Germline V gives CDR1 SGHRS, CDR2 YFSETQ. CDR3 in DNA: TGCGCCAGCAGCCGGGGCGGGCTAGCGGGGTCCACAGATACGCAGTATTTT. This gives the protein CASSRGGLAGSTDTQYF.

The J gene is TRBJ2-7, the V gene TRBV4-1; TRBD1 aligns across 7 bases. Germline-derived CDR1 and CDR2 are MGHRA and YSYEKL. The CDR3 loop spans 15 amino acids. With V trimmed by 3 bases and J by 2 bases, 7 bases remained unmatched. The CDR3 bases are TGCGCCAGCAGCCAGCCAAGGACAGGCGCCTACGAGCAGTACTTC. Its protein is CASSQPRTGAYEQYF.

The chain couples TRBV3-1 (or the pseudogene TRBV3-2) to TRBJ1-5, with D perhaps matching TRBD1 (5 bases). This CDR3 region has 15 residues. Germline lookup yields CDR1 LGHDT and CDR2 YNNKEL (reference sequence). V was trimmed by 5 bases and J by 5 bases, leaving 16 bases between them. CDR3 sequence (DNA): TGTGCCAGCAGCTGGGGGACGGATTCCTATCAGCCCCAGCATTTT. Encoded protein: CASSWGTDSYQPQHF.

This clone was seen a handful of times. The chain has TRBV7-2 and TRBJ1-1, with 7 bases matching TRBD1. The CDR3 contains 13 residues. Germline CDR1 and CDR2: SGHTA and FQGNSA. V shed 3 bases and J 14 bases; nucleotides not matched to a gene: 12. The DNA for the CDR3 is TGTGCCAGCAGCTTGCGGCAGGGGGGTTTGCTATTCTTT. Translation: CASSLRQGGLLFF.

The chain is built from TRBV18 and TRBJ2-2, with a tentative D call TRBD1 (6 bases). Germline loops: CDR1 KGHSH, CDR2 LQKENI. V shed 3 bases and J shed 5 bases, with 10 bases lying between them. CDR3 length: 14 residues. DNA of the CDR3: TGTGCCAGCTCACCGAAACAGGGTACCGGGGAGCTGTTTTTT. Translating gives CASSPKQGTGELFF.

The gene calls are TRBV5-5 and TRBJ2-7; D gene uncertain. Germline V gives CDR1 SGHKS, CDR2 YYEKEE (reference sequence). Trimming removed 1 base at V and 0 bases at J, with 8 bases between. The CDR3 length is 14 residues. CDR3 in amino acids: CASSLIATSYEQYF. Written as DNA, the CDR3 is TGTGCCAGCAGCTTGATAGCCACCTCCTACGAGCAGTACTTC.

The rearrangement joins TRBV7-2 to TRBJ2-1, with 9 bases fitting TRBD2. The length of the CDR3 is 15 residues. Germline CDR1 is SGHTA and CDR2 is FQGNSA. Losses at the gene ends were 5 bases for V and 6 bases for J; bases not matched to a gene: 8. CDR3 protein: CASSTSGRSGNEQFF. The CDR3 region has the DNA TGTGCCAGCAGCACAAGCGGGAGGTCCGGCAATGAGCAGTTCTTC.

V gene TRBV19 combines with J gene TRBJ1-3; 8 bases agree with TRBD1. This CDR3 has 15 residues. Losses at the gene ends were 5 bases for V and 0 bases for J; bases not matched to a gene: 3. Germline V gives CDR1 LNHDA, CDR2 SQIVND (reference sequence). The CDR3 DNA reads TGTGCCAGTAGTCAGGGGGCTAGCTCTGGAAACACCATATATTTT. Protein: CASSQGASSGNTIYF.

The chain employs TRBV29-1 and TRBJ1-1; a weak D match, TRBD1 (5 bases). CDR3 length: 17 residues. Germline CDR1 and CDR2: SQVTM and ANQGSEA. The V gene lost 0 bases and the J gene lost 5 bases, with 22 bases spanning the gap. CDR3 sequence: CSVEDLYGAPRGTEAFF. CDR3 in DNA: TGCAGCGTTGAAGATCTATACGGAGCGCCCCGGGGGACTGAAGCTTTCTTT.

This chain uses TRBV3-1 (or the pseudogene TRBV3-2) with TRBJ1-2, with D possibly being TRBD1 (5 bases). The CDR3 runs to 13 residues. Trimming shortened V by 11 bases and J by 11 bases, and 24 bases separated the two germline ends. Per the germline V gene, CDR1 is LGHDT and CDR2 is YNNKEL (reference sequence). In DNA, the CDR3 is TGTGCCGGGGAAAGGGGCTGTTCTATGCGGTACACCTTC. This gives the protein CAGERGCSMRYTF.

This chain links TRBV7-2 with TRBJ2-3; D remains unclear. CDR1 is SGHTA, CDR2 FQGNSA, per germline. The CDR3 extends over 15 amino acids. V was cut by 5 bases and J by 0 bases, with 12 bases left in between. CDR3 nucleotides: TGTGCCAGCAGCCTCGTCCGATCCAGCACAGATACGCAGTATTTT. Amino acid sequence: CASSLVRSSTDTQYF.

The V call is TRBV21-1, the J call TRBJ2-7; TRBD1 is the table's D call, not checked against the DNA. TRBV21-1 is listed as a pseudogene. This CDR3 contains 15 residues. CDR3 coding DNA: TGTGCCAGCAGCGCCCCGTGGACAGGGGGCTACGAGCAGTACTTC. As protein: CASSAPWTGGYEQYF.

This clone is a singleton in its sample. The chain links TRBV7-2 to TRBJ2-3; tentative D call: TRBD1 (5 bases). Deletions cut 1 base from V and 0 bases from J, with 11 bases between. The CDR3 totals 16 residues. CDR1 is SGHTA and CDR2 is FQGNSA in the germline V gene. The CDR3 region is CASSLGLQASTDTQYF. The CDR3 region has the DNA TGTGCCAGCAGCTTAGGATTACAGGCTAGCACAGATACGCAGTATTTT.

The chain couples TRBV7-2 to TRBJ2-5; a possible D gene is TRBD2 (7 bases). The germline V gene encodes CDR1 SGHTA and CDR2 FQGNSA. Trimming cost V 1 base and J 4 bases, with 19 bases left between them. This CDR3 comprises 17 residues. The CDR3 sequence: CASSLGGGGRRSETQYF. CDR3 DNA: TGTGCCAGCAGCTTAGGCGGGGGCGGAAGAAGGTCAGAGACCCAGTACTTC.

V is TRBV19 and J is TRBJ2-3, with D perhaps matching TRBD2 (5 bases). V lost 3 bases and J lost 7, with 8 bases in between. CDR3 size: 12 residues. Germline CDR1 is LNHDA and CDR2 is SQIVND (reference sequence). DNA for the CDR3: TGTGCCAGTAGTATTGAGGGCTATACGCAGTATTTT. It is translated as CASSIEGYTQYF. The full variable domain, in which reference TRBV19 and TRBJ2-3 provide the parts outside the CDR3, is DGGITQSPKYLFRKEGQNVTLSCEQNLNHDAMYWYRQDPGQGLRLIYYSQIVNDFQKGDIAEGYSVSREKKESFPLTVTSAQKNPTAFYLCASSIEGYTQYFGPGTRLTVL.

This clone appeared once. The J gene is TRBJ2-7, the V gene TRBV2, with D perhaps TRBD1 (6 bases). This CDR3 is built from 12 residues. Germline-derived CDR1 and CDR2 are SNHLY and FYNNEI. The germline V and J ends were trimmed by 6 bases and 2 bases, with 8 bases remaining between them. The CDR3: CASRDSAYEQYF. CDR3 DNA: TGTGCCAGCAGGGACAGTGCCTACGAGCAGTACTTC.

This CDR3 is CASRPTSDSYEQYF. CDR3 in DNA: TGTGCCAGCAGGCCAACTAGCGACTCCTACGAGCAGTACTTC. This chain connects TRBV5-5 to TRBJ2-7; 7 nucleotides align to TRBD2. There are 14 residues in the CDR3. J lost 0 bases, V lost 5 bases, and 5 bases had no gene match. Germline V gene data show CDR1 as SGHKS and CDR2 as YYEKEE (reference sequence).

CDR3: CASSFRGSTDTQYF. CDR3 coding DNA: TGCGCCAGCAGCTTCCGAGGGTCCACAGATACGCAGTATTTT. The genes are TRBV5-1 and TRBJ2-3; maybe TRBD2 (5 bases). Germline-derived CDR1 and CDR2 are SGHRS and YFSETQ. The CDR3 loop spans 14 amino acids. V lost 2 bases and J 2 bases, leaving 9 bases between the germline ends. The entire variable domain, with the rest obtained from reference TRBV5-1 and TRBJ2-3, is as follows: KAGVTQTPRYLIKTRGQQVTLSCSPISGHRSVSWYQQTPGQGLQFLFEYFSETQRNKGNFPGRFSGRQFSNSRSEMNVSTLELGDSALYLCASSFRGSTDTQYFGPGTRLTVL.

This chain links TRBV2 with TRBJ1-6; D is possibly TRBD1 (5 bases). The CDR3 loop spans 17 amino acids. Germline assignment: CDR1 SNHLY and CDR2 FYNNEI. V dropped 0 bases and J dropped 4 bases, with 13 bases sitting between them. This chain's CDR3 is CASSEALGGLYNSPLHF. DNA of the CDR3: TGTGCCAGCAGTGAAGCGCTTGGGGGACTTTATAATTCACCCCTCCACTTT.

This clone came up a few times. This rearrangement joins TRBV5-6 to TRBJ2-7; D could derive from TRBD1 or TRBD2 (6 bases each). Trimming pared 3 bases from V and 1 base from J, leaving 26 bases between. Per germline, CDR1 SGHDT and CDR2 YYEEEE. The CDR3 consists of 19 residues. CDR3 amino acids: CASSWRGTRTNLVSYEQYF. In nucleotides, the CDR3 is TGTGCCAGCAGCTGGCGCGGGACACGGACCAACTTGGTGTCCTACGAGCAGTACTTC.

For the CDR3, the DNA is TGTGCCAGCAGCCAAGTTGAACTCACCGGGGAGCTGTTTTTT. Its translation is CASSQVELTGELFF. The rearrangement uses TRBV3-1 (or the pseudogene TRBV3-2) and TRBJ2-2; D gene uncertain. The V end was cut by 1 base, the J end by 4 bases, with 7 bases between. This CDR3 spans 14 amino acids. CDR1 is LGHDT and CDR2 is YNNKEL in the germline V gene (reference sequence).

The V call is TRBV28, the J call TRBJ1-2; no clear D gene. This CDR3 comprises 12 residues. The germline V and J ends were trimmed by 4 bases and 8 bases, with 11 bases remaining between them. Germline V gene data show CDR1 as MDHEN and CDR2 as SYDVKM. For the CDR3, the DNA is TGTGCCAGCAGTTGGATCGAACGGGGCTACACCTTC. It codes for CASSWIERGYTF.

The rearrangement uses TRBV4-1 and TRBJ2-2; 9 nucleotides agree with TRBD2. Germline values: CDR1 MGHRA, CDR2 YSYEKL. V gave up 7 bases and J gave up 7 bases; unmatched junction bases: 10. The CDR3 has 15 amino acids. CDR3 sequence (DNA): TGCGCCAGCACCTCTGAGCGGGGGGCCATCGGGGAGCTGTTTTTT. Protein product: CASTSERGAIGELFF.